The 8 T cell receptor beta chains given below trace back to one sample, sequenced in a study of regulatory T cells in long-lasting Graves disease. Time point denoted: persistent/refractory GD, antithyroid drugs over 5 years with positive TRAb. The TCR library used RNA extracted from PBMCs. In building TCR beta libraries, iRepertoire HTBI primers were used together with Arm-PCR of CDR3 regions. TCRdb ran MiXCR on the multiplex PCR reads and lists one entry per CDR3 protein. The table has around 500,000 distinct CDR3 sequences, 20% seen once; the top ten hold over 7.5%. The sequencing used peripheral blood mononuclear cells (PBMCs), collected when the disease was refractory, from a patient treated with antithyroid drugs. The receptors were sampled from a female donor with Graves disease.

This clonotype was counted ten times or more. The CDR3: CASKPQGGQNYEQYF. CDR3 nucleotide sequence: TGTGCCAGCAAACCACAAGGCGGACAGAACTACGAGCAGTACTTC. The chain combines TRBV27 with TRBJ2-7; tentatively, D is TRBD1 (6 bases). V was cut by 7 bases and J by 3 bases, with 19 bases left in between. Germline CDR1 and CDR2: MNHEY and SMNVEV (reference sequence). This CDR3 contains 15 residues.

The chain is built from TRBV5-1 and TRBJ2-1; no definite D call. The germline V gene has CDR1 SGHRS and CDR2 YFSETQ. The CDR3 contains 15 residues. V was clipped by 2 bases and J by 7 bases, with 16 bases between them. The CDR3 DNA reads TGCGCCAGCAGCTTCCCCCCGACTGGCGTAAATGAGCAGTTCTTC. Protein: CASSFPPTGVNEQFF.

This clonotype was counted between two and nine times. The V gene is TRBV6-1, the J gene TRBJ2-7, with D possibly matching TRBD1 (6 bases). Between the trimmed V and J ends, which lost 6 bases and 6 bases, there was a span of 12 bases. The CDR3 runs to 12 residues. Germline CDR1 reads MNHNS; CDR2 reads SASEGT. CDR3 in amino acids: CASSPDSCEQYF. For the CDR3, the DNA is TGTGCCAGCAGCCCGGACAGTTGCGAGCAGTACTTC.

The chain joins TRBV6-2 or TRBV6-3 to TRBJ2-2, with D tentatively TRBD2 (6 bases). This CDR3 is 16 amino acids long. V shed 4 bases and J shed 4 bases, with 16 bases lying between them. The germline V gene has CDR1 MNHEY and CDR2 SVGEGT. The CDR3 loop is CASSFLSGTPTGELFF. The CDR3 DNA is TGTGCCAGCAGTTTCCTTAGCGGTACCCCCACCGGGGAGCTGTTTTTT.

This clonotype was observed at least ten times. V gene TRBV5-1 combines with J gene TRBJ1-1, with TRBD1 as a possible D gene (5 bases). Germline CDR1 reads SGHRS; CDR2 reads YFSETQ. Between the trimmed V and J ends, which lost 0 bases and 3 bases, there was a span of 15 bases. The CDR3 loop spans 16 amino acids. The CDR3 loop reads CASSLEVRPRDTEAFF. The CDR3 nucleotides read TGCGCCAGCAGCTTGGAAGTAAGGCCCAGGGACACTGAAGCTTTCTTT.

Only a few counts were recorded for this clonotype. For the CDR3, the DNA is TGTGCCAGCAGACGAGGGGGCGGGAACACTGAAGCTTTCTTT. Encoded protein: CASRRGGGNTEAFF. This chain links TRBV7-9 with TRBJ1-1, with 7 bases lining up with TRBD1. V lost 6 bases and J lost 1; bases outside the gene matches: 5. The CDR3 is made up of 14 amino acids. Per the germline V gene, CDR1 is SEHNR and CDR2 is FQNEAQ (reference sequence).

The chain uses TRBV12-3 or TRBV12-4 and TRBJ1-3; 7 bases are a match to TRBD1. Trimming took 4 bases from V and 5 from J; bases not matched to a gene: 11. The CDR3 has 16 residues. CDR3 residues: CASSSSRGMVRNTIYF. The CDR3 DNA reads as TGTGCCAGCAGTTCCTCCAGGGGGATGGTTAGAAACACCATATATTTT.

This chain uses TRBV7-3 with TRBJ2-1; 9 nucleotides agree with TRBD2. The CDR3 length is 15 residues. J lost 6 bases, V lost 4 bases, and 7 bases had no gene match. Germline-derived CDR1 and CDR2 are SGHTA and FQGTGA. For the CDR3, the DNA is TGTGCCAGCAGCTCCCAGACTAGCGGAGGCAATGAGCAGTTCTTC. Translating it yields CASSSQTSGGNEQFF.